This T cell receptor beta chain was sequenced in a study of T cell responses to AZD1222 COVID-19 vaccine. Repertoires were generated with immunoSEQ multiplex PCR, while TCRdb's copy carries only in-frame clones and drops some. The repertoire has 110,000 to 150,000 clones, approximately 94% of them found once; the top ten carry roughly 9%. Findings of the study overall: Distributed over spike, vaccine-associated CD4 TCRs predominated at 160-218 and 743-854.

Remarks on this clone: What it binds is unknown.

The sample in question was peripheral blood, obtained on day 0 of AZD1222 vaccination. The receptor was derived from an adult in good health.

The CDR3 sequence: CASSTDRRYSNQPQHF. The CDR3, as DNA: TGTGCCAGCAGCACCGACCGCAGGTATAGCAATCAGCCCCAGCATTTT. V gene TRBV28 combines with J gene TRBJ1-5; D call uncertain. With 6 bases removed from V and 0 bases from J, the gap between germline ends came to 15 bases. Looked up from germline, CDR1 is MDHEN and CDR2 is SYDVKM. This CDR3 has 16 amino acids.